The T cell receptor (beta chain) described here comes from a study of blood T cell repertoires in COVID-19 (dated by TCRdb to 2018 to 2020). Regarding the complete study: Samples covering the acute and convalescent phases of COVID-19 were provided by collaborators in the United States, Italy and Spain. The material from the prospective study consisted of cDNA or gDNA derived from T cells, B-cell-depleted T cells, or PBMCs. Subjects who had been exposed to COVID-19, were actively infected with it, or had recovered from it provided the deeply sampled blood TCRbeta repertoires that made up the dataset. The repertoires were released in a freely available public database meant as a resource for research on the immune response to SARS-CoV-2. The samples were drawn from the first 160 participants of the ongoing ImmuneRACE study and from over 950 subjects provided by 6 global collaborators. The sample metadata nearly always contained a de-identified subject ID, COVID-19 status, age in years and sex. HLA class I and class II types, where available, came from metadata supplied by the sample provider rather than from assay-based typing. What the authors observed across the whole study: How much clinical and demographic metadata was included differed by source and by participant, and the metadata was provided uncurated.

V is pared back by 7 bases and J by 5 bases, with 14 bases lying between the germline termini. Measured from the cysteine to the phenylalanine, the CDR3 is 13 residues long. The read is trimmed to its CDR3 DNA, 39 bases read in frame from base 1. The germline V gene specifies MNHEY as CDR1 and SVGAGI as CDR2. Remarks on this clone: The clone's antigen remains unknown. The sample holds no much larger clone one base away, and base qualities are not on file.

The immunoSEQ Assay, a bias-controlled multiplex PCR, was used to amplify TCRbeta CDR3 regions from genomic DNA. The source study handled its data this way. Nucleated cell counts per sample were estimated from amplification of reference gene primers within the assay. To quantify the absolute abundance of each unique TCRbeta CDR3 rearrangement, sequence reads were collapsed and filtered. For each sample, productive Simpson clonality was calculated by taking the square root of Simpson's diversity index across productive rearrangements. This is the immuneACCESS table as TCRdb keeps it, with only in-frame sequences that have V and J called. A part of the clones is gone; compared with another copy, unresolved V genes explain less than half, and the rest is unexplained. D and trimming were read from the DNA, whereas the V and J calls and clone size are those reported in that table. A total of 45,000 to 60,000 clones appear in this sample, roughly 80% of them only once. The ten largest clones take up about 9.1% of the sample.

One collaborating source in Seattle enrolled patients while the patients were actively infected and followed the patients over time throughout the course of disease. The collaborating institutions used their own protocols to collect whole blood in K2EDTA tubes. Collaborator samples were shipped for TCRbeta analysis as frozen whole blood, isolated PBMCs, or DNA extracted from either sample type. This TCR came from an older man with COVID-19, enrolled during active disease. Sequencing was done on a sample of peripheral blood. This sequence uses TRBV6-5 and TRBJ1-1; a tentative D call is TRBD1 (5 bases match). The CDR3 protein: CASTEGRGTEAFF. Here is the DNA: TGTGCCAGCACGGAGGGGAGGGGAACTGAAGCTTTCTTT.